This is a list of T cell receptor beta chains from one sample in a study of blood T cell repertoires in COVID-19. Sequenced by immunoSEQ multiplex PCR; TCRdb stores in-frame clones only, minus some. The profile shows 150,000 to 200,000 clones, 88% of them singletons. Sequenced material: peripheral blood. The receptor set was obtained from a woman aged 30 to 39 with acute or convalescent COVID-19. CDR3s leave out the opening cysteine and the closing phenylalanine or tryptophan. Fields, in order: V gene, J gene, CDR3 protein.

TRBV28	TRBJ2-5	ASIETGKQETQY
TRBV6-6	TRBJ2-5	AVRGSGIETQY
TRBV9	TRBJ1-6	ASSLMQIDSPLH
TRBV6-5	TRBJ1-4	ASRNTATNEKLF
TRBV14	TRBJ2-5	ASSQAFDRGETQY
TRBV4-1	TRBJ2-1	ASSGSGVINEQF
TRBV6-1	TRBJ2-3	ASSEAGGAGGTDTQY
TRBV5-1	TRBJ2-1	ASSRAGTSVNEQF
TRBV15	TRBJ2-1	ATSIDYSGYEQF
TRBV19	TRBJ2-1	ASSIGRNNEQF
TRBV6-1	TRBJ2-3	ASSESRSTDTQY
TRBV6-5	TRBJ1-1	ASSYSNRNTEAF
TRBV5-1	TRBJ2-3	ASQDILRLAGGTTQY
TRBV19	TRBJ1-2	ASSMTAGAGYT
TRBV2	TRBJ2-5	ASSGLAGETQY
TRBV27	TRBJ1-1	ASNRRMASTEAF
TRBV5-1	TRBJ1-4	ASSGDSNEKLF
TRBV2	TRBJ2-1	ASRENRDNEQF
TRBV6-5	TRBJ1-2	ASSWTGPSRGGYT
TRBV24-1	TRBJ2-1	ATSDSIWGSSGSDEQF
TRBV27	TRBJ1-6	ASKFRGQSPLH
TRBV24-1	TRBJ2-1	ATSDFGAGGSNEQF
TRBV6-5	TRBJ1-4	ATAQGGTPEKLF
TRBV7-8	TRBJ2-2	ASSRGQLNTGELF
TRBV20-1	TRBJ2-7	SASAGGDFYEQY
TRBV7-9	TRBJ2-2	ASSLTTGELF
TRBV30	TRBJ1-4	AWSRPQGKLF
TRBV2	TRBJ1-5	ASSDTGRNQPQH
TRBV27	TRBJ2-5	ASSLDVRETQY
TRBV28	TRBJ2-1	ASSSPGTRGSNEQF
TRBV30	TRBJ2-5	AWHTLNAGKETQY
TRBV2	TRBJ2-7	ATAGTGGYEQY
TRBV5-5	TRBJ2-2	ASSLSRELF
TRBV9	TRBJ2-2	ASSPGPGELF
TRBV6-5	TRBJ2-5	ASSSGQGGEETQY
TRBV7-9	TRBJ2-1	ASSLGVGPYNEQF
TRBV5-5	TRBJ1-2	ASSLGGTPTYGYT
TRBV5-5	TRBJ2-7	ASSLTAAYEQY
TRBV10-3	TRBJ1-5	ADKTDRNQPQH
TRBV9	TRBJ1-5	ASSILRVVQPQH
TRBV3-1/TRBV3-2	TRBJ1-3	ASRVTGAGNTIY
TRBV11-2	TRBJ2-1	ASSNDYHNEQF
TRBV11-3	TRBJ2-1	ASSLRELGDEQF
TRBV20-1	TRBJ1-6	SASDPGGPPLH
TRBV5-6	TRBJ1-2	ASTPIPGQGNYGYT
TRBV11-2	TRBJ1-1	ASSPDRTEAF